This T cell receptor (beta chain) was recovered during a study of blood T cells in healthy people across ages. Overall study results and limits: Estimates drawn from one million T cells were deemed to understate diversity.

Using a J-beta primer mix together with a sample-barcoded 5' primer, a second PCR was run for about 7 to 12 cycles. TCRdb re-derived calls from the 5' RACE reads in MiXCR, one entry per CDR3 protein. This sample has some 1,500,000 distinct CDR3 sequences, with less than 45% found just once. This clonotype was picked up a small number of times. Antigen: not known. The junction had 9 bases not matched to a gene; V was cut back by 4 bases and J by 5 bases. The CDR3 has 17 residues. Germline V gene lookup returns CDR1 SGHVS and CDR2 FQNEAQ. All donors came from Russia, were Caucasian and healthy, and spanned ages roughly 6 to 100. The sample, 7.5 to 10 milliliters of peripheral blood, was drawn from each donor. The authors extracted at least 6 micrograms of total RNA per sample.

The TCR originated in a woman younger than 30 in good health. V usage is TRBV7-8 and J usage is TRBJ2-1; 12 bases are shared with TRBD2. Sequencing was performed on blood. CDR3 sequence reads: CASSSPWGTSGHNEQFF. Written as DNA, the CDR3 is TGTGCCAGCAGCTCACCTTGGGGGACTAGCGGGCACAATGAGCAGTTCTTC.